This TCR beta chain was retrieved from a study of T cells after yellow fever vaccination. Findings and limits, study-wide: The CD4 and CD8 compartments had a small share of their clonotypes in common.

Using its own MiXCR run on the 5' RACE reads, TCRdb lists one record per CDR3 protein. The data contain 110,000 to 150,000 distinct CDR3 sequences, approximately 6.6% of them seen just once; the ten biggest clones take up under 0.7%. The CDR3 totals 15 residues. J was trimmed by 5 bases and V by 3 bases; bases with no gene match: 4. Germline V lookup: CDR1 LGHNA, CDR2 YSLEER. This clonotype occurred a few times. Antigen specificity is unknown. This TCR was sampled from a man aged 25 to 45 who received the YFV17D yellow fever vaccine. The chain combines TRBV4-3 with TRBJ1-4, with 9 bases lining up with TRBD1. Source: CD4+ T cells sorted from PBMCs, taken 10 days after the yellow fever booster vaccination. Here the CDR3 DNA reads TGCGCCAGCAGCCACTCCGGGACAGGGAATGAAAAACTGTTTTTT. It yields the protein CASSHSGTGNEKLFF.